The 13 T cell receptor beta chains in this list originate from one sample, sequenced in a study of cytomegalovirus exposure and HLA in healthy donors. Vbeta (60) and Jbeta (13) primers were used in the PCR. Clones were read by immunoSEQ multiplex PCR, and TCRdb kept only the in-frame ones, dropping some. The sample includes about 45,000 clones, roughly 69% of them seen just once. Sequenced material: PBMCs. These receptors all stem from a woman aged 25 to 45 in good health and CMV-seronegative.

This clone was seen more than once but under ten times. The gene calls are TRBV14 and TRBJ2-2; D is uncertain. CDR3 size: 14 residues. V lost 3 bases, J lost 7 bases, and 12 bases lay in between. Germline-derived CDR1 and CDR2 are SGHDN and FVKESK. CDR3 in amino acids: CASSQVSKIGELFF. DNA of the CDR3: TGTGCCAGCAGCCAGGTCTCTAAGATCGGGGAGCTGTTTTTT.

V is TRBV28 and J is TRBJ1-1, with 8 bases aligning to TRBD1. Unmatched junction bases numbered 2, after V lost 4 bases and J lost 1 base. The CDR3 has 14 amino acids. The germline V gene encodes CDR1 MDHEN and CDR2 SYDVKM. The CDR3 spells CASSWTGTNTEAFF. The CDR3 coding sequence is TGTGCCAGCAGTTGGACAGGGACGAACACTGAAGCTTTCTTT. The complete variable domain, with remaining parts taken from reference TRBV28 and TRBJ1-1, reads DVKVTQSSRYLVKRTGEKVFLECVQDMDHENMFWYRQDPGLGLRLIYFSYDVKMKEKGDIPEGYSVSREKKERFSLILESASTNQTSMYLCASSWTGTNTEAFFGQGTRLTVV.

This clone was recorded a few times. The V and J genes are TRBV30 and TRBJ2-7; D possibly corresponds to TRBD1 (6 bases). CDR1 GTSNPN and CDR2 SVGIG come from the germline V gene (reference sequence). Trimming took off 4 bases at V and 3 bases at J, with 13 bases between the two ends. This CDR3 region has 13 residues. The CDR3 spells CAWNKGEFYEQYF. Here the CDR3 DNA reads TGTGCCTGGAATAAGGGGGAATTCTACGAGCAGTACTTC.

Turning to this clone: This CDR3 is also generated by other DNA sequences in the sample. V usage is TRBV19 and J usage is TRBJ2-7; D is uncertain. This CDR3 has 13 residues. The V gene's germline CDR1 is LNHDA and CDR2 SQIVND (reference sequence). Trimming cost V 1 base and J 4 bases, with 8 bases left between them. The CDR3: CASSIGGSYEQYF. CDR3 DNA sequence: TGTGCCAGTAGTATAGGAGGCAGTTACGAGCAGTACTTC. Full variable domain (outside the CDR3, taken from reference TRBV19 and TRBJ2-7): DGGITQSPKYLFRKEGQNVTLSCEQNLNHDAMYWYRQDPGQGLRLIYYSQIVNDFQKGDIAEGYSVSREKKESFPLTVTSAQKNPTAFYLCASSIGGSYEQYFGPGTRLTVT.

V gene TRBV5-1 combines with J gene TRBJ2-1; TRBD2 might be the D (5 bases). V was pared by 0 bases and J by 0 bases, with 7 bases between. The CDR3 is 15 residues long. In germline, CDR1 is SGHRS, CDR2 YFSETQ. CDR3 protein: CASSLAGSSYNEQFF. The CDR3 nucleotides read TGCGCCAGCAGCTTGGCGGGAAGCTCCTACAATGAGCAGTTCTTC.

This clone has just a few counts. The chain employs TRBV9 and TRBJ2-6; D gene ambiguous. The CDR3 spans 15 residues. Germline-derived CDR1 and CDR2 are SGDLS and YYNGEE. The V end was cut by 0 bases, the J end by 3 bases, with 7 bases between. The CDR3 sequence is CASSVGPGGANVLTF. The CDR3 DNA is TGTGCCAGCAGCGTAGGCCCCGGTGGGGCCAACGTCCTGACTTTC.

The rearrangement uses TRBV7-9 and TRBJ2-7; 7 positions match TRBD1. This CDR3 region has 15 residues. Trimming took 2 bases from V and 7 from J; bases not matched to a gene: 11. Germline CDR1 is SEHNR and CDR2 is FQNEAQ (reference sequence). CDR3 coding DNA: TGTGCCAGCAGCTTATCCCTAGGACAGGTGGAGGAGCAGTACTTC. Translated: CASSLSLGQVEEQYF.

This clone was counted between two and nine times. The genes are TRBV6-1 and TRBJ1-5; D unresolved. V was trimmed by 6 bases and J by 0 bases, leaving 9 bases between them. The CDR3 has 14 amino acids. Germline-derived CDR1 and CDR2 are MNHNS and SASEGT. The CDR3 region has the DNA TGTGCCAGCAGCCCGGGATCTAGCAATCAGCCCCAGCATTTT. Protein: CASSPGSSNQPQHF.

This chain links TRBV7-9 with TRBJ2-5, with 9 bases that match TRBD1. V gave up 5 bases and J gave up 7 bases; unmatched junction bases: 5. The germline V gene encodes CDR1 SEHNR and CDR2 FQNEAQ (reference sequence). The CDR3 length is 13 residues. The CDR3 DNA sequence: TGTGCCAGCAGCCGGGACAGGGACGCGACCCAGTACTTC. Residues: CASSRDRDATQYF.

This chain joins TRBV30 and TRBJ2-3, with 7 bases that match TRBD2. The CDR3 is 13 residues long. Per the germline V gene, CDR1 is GTSNPN and CDR2 is SVGIG (reference sequence). V shed 4 bases and J 5 bases; nucleotides not matched to a gene: 6. This CDR3 is CAWNLREGDTQYF. The CDR3 DNA reads TGTGCCTGGAACTTGAGGGAGGGAGATACGCAGTATTTT.

The gene calls are TRBV4-2 and TRBJ1-5, with TRBD1 matching 7 bases. Germline V gene lookup returns CDR1 LGHNA and CDR2 YNFKEQ. Unmatched junction bases numbered 3, after V lost 0 bases and J lost 1 base. The CDR3 runs 16 residues. The CDR3 loop is CASSQEGGASNQPQHF. In DNA, the CDR3 is TGTGCCAGCAGCCAAGAAGGGGGCGCGAGCAATCAGCCCCAGCATTTT.

This clone was counted a single time. The rearrangement links TRBV30 to TRBJ1-2, with 9 bases lining up with TRBD1. There are 15 residues in the CDR3. The ends lost 3 bases at V and 4 bases at J; junction bases unmatched: 9. Germline CDR1 reads GTSNPN; CDR2 reads SVGIG (reference sequence). CDR3 protein: CAWSSRQGVSYGYTF. The CDR3 DNA reads TGTGCCTGGAGCTCTAGACAGGGGGTCTCCTATGGCTACACCTTC.

V is TRBV2 and J is TRBJ1-2; 7 nucleotides agree with TRBD1. Germline V lookup: CDR1 SNHLY, CDR2 FYNNEI. Germline trimming cut 6 bases from V and 5 bases from J; bases unmatched to any gene: 6. The CDR3 spans 13 residues. CDR3 in DNA: TGTGCCAGCAGGACTGACAGGGAGTATGGCTACACCTTC. This encodes CASRTDREYGYTF.